The sequence of this T cell receptor (beta chain) was determined in a study of shared clonotypes between healthy human individuals. Caucasian adults living in Nashville, Tennessee, provided all samples. Assay: immunoSEQ multiplex PCR; the TCRdb copy retains only in-frame clones and omits some. Here the sample spans about 1,500,000 clones, roughly 96% being singletons. The sequencing input was naive CD4+ T cells sorted from blood. Subset in this sample: CD45RA+ positively selected. This TCR came from a man aged 25 to 40 in good health.

As DNA, the CDR3 is TGTGCCAGCAGCCAGCTGGAGGGCGGGACAGATACGCAGTATTTT. Its protein is CASSQLEGGTDTQYF. J is TRBJ2-3 and V is TRBV11-3, with D perhaps TRBD2 (6 bases). CDR3 length: 15 residues. The germline V and J ends were trimmed by 5 bases and 3 bases, with 15 bases remaining between them. Germline V lookup: CDR1 SGHNT, CDR2 YENEEA.